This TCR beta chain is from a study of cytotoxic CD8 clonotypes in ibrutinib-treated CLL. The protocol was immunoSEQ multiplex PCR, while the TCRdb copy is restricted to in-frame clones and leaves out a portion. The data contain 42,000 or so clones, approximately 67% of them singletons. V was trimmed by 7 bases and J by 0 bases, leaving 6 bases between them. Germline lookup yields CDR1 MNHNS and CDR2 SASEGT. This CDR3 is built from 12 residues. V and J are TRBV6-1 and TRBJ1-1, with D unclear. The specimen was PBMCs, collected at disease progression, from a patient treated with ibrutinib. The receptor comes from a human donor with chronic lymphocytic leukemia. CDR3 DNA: TGTGCCAGCAACCCCTTGAACACTGAAGCTTTCTTT. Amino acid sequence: CASNPLNTEAFF.